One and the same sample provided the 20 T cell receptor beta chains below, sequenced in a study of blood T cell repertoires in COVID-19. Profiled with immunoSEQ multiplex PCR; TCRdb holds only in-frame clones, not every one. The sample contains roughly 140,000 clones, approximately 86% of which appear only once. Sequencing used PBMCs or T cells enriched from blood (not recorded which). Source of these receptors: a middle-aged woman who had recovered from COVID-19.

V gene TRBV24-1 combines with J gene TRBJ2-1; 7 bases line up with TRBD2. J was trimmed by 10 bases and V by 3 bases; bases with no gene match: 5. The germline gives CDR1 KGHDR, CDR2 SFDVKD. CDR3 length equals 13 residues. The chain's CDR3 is CATSDPGLDEQFF. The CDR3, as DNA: TGTGCCACCAGTGATCCTGGACTAGACGAGCAGTTCTTC.

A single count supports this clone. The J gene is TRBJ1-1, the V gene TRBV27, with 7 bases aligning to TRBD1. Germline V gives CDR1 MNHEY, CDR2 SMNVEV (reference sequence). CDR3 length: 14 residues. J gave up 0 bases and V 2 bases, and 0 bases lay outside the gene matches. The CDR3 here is CASSLDRVNTEAFF. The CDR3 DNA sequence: TGTGCCAGCAGTTTAGACAGGGTGAACACTGAAGCTTTCTTT.

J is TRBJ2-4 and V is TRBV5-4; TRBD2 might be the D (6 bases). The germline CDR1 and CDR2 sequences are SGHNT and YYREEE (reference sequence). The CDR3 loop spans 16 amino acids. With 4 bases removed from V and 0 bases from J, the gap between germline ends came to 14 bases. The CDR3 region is CASSARVGLAKNIQYF. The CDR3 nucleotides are TGTGCCAGCAGCGCTCGGGTGGGACTAGCCAAAAACATTCAGTACTTC.

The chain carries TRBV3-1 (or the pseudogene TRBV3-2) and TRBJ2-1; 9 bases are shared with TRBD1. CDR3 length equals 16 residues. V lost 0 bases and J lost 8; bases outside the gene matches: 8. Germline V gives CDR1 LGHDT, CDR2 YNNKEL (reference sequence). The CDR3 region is CASSQDGTGSFDEQFF. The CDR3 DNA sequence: TGTGCCAGCAGCCAAGATGGGACAGGGAGTTTCGATGAGCAGTTCTTC.

In DNA form, the CDR3 reads TGTGCCAGCAGTGTATTTTCTAGCGGGAGTCCACCGAACACCGGGGAGCTGTTTTTT. As protein: CASSVFSSGSPPNTGELFF. The gene calls are TRBV2 and TRBJ2-2; 10 bases align to TRBD2. The CDR3 length is 19 residues. Looked up from germline, CDR1 is SNHLY and CDR2 is FYNNEI. J gave up 0 bases and V 4 bases, and 11 bases lay outside the gene matches.

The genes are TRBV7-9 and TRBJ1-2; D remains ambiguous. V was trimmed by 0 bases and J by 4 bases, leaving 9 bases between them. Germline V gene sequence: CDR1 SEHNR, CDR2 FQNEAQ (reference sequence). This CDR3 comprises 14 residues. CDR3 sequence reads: CASSLAAMFYGYTF. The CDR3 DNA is TGTGCCAGCAGCTTAGCAGCGATGTTCTATGGCTACACCTTC.

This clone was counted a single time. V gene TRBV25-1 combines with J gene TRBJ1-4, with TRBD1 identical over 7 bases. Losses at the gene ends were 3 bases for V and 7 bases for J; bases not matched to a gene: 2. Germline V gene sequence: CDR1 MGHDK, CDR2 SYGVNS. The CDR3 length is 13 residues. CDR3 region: CASSETGSEKLFF. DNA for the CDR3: TGTGCCAGCAGTGAGACAGGGAGTGAAAAACTGTTTTTT. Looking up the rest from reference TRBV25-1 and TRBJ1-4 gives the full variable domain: EADIYQTPRYLVIGTGKKITLECSQTMGHDKMYWYQQDPGMELHLIHYSYGVNSTEKGDLSSESTVSRIRTEHFPLTLESARPSHTSQYLCASSETGSEKLFFGSGTQLSVL.

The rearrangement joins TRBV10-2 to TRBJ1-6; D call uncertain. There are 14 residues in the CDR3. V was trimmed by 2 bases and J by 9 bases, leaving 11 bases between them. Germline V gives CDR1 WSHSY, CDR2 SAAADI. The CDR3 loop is CASSEEAYGSPLHF. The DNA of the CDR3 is TGCGCCAGCAGTGAGGAGGCTTATGGTTCACCCCTCCACTTT.

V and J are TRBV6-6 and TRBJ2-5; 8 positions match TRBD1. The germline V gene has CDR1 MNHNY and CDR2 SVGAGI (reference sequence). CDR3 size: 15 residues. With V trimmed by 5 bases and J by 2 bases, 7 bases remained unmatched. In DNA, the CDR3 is TGTGCCAGCAGTCCACAACAGGGGGGACAAGAGACCCAGTACTTC. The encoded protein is CASSPQQGGQETQYF.

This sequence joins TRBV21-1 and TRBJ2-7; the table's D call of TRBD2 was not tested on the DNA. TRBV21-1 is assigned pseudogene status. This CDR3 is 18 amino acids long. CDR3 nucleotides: TGTGCCAGCATCGAAATGGGACTAGCGGGGGGGAGCTCCTACGAGCAGTACTTC. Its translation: CASIEMGLAGGSSYEQYF.

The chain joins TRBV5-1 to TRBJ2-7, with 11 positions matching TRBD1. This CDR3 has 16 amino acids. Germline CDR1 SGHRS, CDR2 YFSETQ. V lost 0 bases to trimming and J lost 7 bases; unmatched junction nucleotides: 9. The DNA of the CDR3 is TGCGCCAGCAGCTTGGAATTCGGGACAGGGGGGAAAGAGCAGTACTTC. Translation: CASSLEFGTGGKEQYF.

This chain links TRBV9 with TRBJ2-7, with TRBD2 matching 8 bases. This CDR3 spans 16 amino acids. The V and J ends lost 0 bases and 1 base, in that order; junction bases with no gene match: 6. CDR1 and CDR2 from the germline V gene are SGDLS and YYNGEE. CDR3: CASSVDDGRGSYEQYF. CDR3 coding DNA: TGTGCCAGCAGCGTAGACGACGGGAGGGGATCCTACGAGCAGTACTTC.

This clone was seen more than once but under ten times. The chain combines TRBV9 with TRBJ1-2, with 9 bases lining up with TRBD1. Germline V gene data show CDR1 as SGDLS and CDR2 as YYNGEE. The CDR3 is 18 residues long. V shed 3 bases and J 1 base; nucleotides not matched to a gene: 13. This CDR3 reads CASSGYSGQGLVNYGYTF. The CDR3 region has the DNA TGTGCCAGCAGCGGTTATTCGGGACAGGGCTTAGTTAACTATGGCTACACCTTC.

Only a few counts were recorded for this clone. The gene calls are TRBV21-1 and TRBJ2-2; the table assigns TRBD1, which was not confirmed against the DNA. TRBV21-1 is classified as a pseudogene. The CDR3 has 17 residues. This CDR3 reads CASSKETGTGFTGELFF. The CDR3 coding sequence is TGTGCCAGCAGCAAAGAGACCGGGACAGGGTTCACCGGGGAGCTGTTTTTT.

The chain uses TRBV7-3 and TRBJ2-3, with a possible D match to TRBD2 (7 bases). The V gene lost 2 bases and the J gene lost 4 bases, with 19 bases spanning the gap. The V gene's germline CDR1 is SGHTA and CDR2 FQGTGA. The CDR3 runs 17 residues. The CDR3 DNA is TGTGCCAGCAGCTTAGTGGCGGGGGCCGATGACGCAGATACGCAGTATTTT. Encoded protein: CASSLVAGADDADTQYF.

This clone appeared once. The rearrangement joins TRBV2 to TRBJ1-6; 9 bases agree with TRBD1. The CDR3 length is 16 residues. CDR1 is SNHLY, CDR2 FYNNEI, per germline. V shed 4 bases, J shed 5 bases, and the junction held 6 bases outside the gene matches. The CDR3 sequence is CASSVMGTGNNSPLHF. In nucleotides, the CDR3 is TGTGCCAGCAGTGTGATGGGGACAGGGAATAATTCACCCCTCCACTTT.

This CDR3 reads CASSSTWGAGDSEQFF. In DNA, the CDR3 is TGTGCCAGCAGTTCCACCTGGGGTGCCGGGGACAGCGAGCAGTTCTTC. The chain employs TRBV5-5 and TRBJ2-1, with TRBD1 matching over 7 bases. The CDR3 loop spans 16 amino acids. The junction had 18 bases not matched to a gene; V was cut back by 5 bases and J by 10 bases. Germline V CDR1 and CDR2: SGHKS, YYEKEE (reference sequence).

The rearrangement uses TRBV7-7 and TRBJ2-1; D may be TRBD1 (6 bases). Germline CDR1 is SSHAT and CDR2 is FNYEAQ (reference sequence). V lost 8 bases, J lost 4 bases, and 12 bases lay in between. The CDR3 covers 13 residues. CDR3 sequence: CASAGDTYNEQFF. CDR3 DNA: TGTGCCAGCGCCGGGGACACTTACAATGAGCAGTTCTTC. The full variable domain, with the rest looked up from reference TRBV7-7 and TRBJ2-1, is GAGVSQSPRYKVTKRGQDVTLRCDPISSHATLYWYQQALGQGPEFLTYFNYEAQPDKSGLPSDRFSAERPEGSISTLTIQRTEQRDSAMYRCASAGDTYNEQFFGPGTRLTVL.

The CDR3: CASSPRTGASLGKTQYF. The DNA of the CDR3 is TGCGCCAGCAGCCCACGGACAGGGGCCTCGCTGGGGAAGACCCAGTACTTC. V and J are TRBV5-1 and TRBJ2-5; the match to TRBD1 covers 9 bases. The J segment lost 6 bases and the V segment lost 4 bases, leaving 16 bases of the junction unmatched. Germline loops: CDR1 SGHRS, CDR2 YFSETQ. The length of the CDR3 is 17 residues.

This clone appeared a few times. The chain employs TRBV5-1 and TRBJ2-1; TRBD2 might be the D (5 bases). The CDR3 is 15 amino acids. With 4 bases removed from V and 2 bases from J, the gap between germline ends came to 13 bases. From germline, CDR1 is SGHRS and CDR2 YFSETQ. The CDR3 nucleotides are TGCGCCAGCAGCCCCCCGCGGACTCCCTACAATGAGCAGTTCTTC. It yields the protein CASSPPRTPYNEQFF.